This T cell receptor beta chain came from a study of T-cell reconstitution after alpha-beta-depleted transplantation in children. General study findings and limits: The study reportedly traced alpha-beta T cells about two months after transplant to several hundred expanded graft clones.

This CDR3 has 13 amino acids. V gave up 0 bases and J gave up 8 bases, with 10 bases separating them. Looked up from germline, CDR1 is MNHEY and CDR2 is SMNVEV (reference sequence). This clonotype was detected ten times or more. What it binds is unknown. TCRbeta library preparation incorporated unique molecular identifiers. Each CDR3 protein gets one entry after TCRdb re-called the PCR reads with MiXCR. This sample has approximately 190,000 distinct CDR3 sequences, with roughly 9.1% found just once. The sample here was PBMCs, mostly from graft donor cells, taken 360 days after TCRalphabeta/CD19-depleted stem cell transplant. The rearrangement uses TRBV27 and TRBJ1-2; no clear D. This sequence was found in a male patient between 2 and 10 years old who had a stem cell transplant for acute myeloid leukemia, so the T cells may come from the graft donor. The CDR3 DNA follows: TGTGCCAGCAGTTTATCGGGGTTGAACGGCTACACCTTC. Amino acids: CASSLSGLNGYTF.